The rows below give T cell receptor beta chains drawn from one sample of a study of immune evolution from preneoplasia to lung adenocarcinoma. TCRdb keeps only in-frame clones here, not all; method: immunoSEQ multiplex PCR. The repertoire holds about 14,000 clones, approximately 78% seen once, with about 4.3% in the top ten. The sample taken for sequencing was FFPE minimally invasive lung adenocarcinoma tissue. The receptor source for this set is a person aged 65-85 years with lung adenocarcinoma. CDR3s include the opening cysteine and the closing phenylalanine or tryptophan. The D gene is left open where the match is weak. The size of a clone is reported for some rows only, either as once, few or many, or as a class for expanded clones.

CDR3 DNA: TGTGCCACCAGTGCGACAGACGACTATGGCTACACCTTC; CDR3 protein: CATSATDDYGYTF; J gene: TRBJ1-2; clone size: .; V gene: TRBV15; CDR3 length: 13; D gene: .
CDR3 DNA: TGCGCCAGCAGACCGACAGGGAACACCGGGGAGCTGTTTTTT; CDR3 protein: CASRPTGNTGELFF; J gene: TRBJ2-2; clone size: .; V gene: TRBV5-1; CDR3 length: 14; D gene: .
CDR3 DNA: TGTGCCTGGTCTCACAGGGGAGAAGGCACCGGGGAGCTGTTTTTT; CDR3 protein: CAWSHRGEGTGELFF; J gene: TRBJ2-2; clone size: .; V gene: TRBV30; CDR3 length: 15; D gene: TRBD1
CDR3 DNA: TGCGCCAGCAGCTCCGGGACAGTATCCTACGAGCAGTACTTC; CDR3 protein: CASSSGTVSYEQYF; J gene: TRBJ2-7; clone size: .; V gene: TRBV5-1; CDR3 length: 14; D gene: TRBD1
CDR3 DNA: TGTGCCAGTAGTACCAAGGGGGGCACAGATACGCAGTATTTT; CDR3 protein: CASSTKGGTDTQYF; J gene: TRBJ2-3; clone size: .; V gene: TRBV19; CDR3 length: 14; D gene: .
CDR3 DNA: TGTGCCACCAGCCCTAAAGGGGTCATGAACACTGAAGCTTTCTTT; CDR3 protein: CATSPKGVMNTEAFF; J gene: TRBJ1-1; clone size: .; V gene: TRBV15; CDR3 length: 15; D gene: .
CDR3 DNA: TGTGCCAGCAGCTTAGACGGGAAAGCACCCCTCCACTTT; CDR3 protein: CASSLDGKAPLHF; J gene: TRBJ1-6; clone size: .; V gene: TRBV7-6; CDR3 length: 13; D gene: .
CDR3 DNA: TGTGCCAGCAGCTTGGACGGGAGAACAGATACGCAGTATTTT; CDR3 protein: CASSLDGRTDTQYF; J gene: TRBJ2-3; clone size: .; V gene: TRBV5-8; CDR3 length: 14; D gene: .
CDR3 DNA: TGTGCCAGCAGTTTGGTTGGATCGTCCAATGAGCAGTTCTTC; CDR3 protein: CASSLVGSSNEQFF; J gene: TRBJ2-1; clone size: .; V gene: TRBV6-6; CDR3 length: 14; D gene: .
CDR3 DNA: TGCGCCAGCAGCTTGGTGGGACAGAGCACAGATACGCAGTATTTT; CDR3 protein: CASSLVGQSTDTQYF; J gene: TRBJ2-3; clone size: .; V gene: TRBV5-1; CDR3 length: 15; D gene: TRBD1
CDR3 DNA: TGTGCCAGCAGTCCGACAGGGTCAACTAATGAAAAACTGTTTTTT; CDR3 protein: CASSPTGSTNEKLFF; J gene: TRBJ1-4; clone size: .; V gene: TRBV28; CDR3 length: 15; D gene: TRBD1
CDR3 DNA: TGTGCCAGCAGCTTAGCCGGGGGGGCGCGTGAAAAACTGTTTTTT; CDR3 protein: CASSLAGGAREKLFF; J gene: TRBJ1-4; clone size: .; V gene: TRBV7-8; CDR3 length: 15; D gene: .
CDR3 DNA: TGTGCCAGCAGCCGTACCTCTAGCACCTCTTACAATGAGCAGTTCTTC; CDR3 protein: CASSRTSSTSYNEQFF; J gene: TRBJ2-1; clone size: .; V gene: TRBV11-1; CDR3 length: 16; D gene: .
CDR3 DNA: TGTGCCAGCTCAACGTACCAAGAGACCCAGTACTTC; CDR3 protein: CASSTYQETQYF; J gene: TRBJ2-5; clone size: .; V gene: TRBV18; CDR3 length: 12; D gene: .
CDR3 DNA: TGTGCCAGCAGTTTACAGGACAAGAGCTCTGGGGCCAACGTCCTGACTTTC; CDR3 protein: CASSLQDKSSGANVLTF; J gene: TRBJ2-6; clone size: .; V gene: TRBV28; CDR3 length: 17; D gene: .
CDR3 DNA: TGTGCCAGCAGCGTAGAAGTTAGCGGGACACTTCCCACAGATACGCAGTATTTT; CDR3 protein: CASSVEVSGTLPTDTQYF; J gene: TRBJ2-3; clone size: once; V gene: TRBV9; CDR3 length: 18; D gene: TRBD2
CDR3 DNA: TGTGCCTGGAAACGGGGGAGCACAGATACGCAGTATTTT; CDR3 protein: CAWKRGSTDTQYF; J gene: TRBJ2-3; clone size: .; V gene: TRBV30; CDR3 length: 13; D gene: .